This entry lists 5 T cell receptor beta chains sequenced from one sample in a study of blood T cells in healthy people across ages. Sample-barcoded 5' priming and a J-beta primer mix drove a second PCR of roughly 6 to 12 cycles. TCRdb re-derived calls from the 5' RACE reads in MiXCR, one entry per CDR3 protein. This table holds around 600,000 distinct CDR3 sequences, less than 60% found once. The sequencing sample was made of blood. Receptor source: a man older than 75 in good health.

This chain links TRBV2 with TRBJ2-1; D gene unclear. V lost 4 bases, J lost 6 bases, and 16 bases lay in between. This CDR3 region has 15 residues. Germline loops: CDR1 SNHLY, CDR2 FYNNEI. This chain's CDR3 is CASSGSTAGPNEQFF. The CDR3 region has the DNA TGTGCCAGCAGTGGGTCGACCGCTGGGCCCAATGAGCAGTTCTTC.

This clonotype showed up many times. The V and J genes are TRBV6-6 and TRBJ2-1; D unclear. Trimming left V 0 bases short and J 7 bases short, with 16 bases between. This CDR3 contains 16 residues. In germline, CDR1 is MNHNY, CDR2 SVGAGI (reference sequence). The CDR3 sequence: CASSYSGSAFGNEQFF. The CDR3 coding sequence is TGTGCCAGCAGTTACTCCGGTTCCGCTTTTGGGAATGAGCAGTTCTTC.

This clonotype was seen more than once but under ten times. The chain uses TRBV4-2 and TRBJ1-5, with 9 nucleotides matching TRBD1. Looked up from germline, CDR1 is LGHNA and CDR2 is YNFKEQ. V dropped 0 bases and J dropped 11; count of bases not matched to a gene: 8. The CDR3 totals 15 residues. Here the CDR3 reads CASSQEGQGGTTQHF. CDR3 nucleotides: TGTGCCAGCAGCCAAGAGGGACAGGGAGGTACGACCCAGCATTTT.

The chain uses TRBV12-3 or TRBV12-4 and TRBJ1-1; a possible D gene is TRBD1 (5 bases). V lost 5 bases to trimming and J lost 7 bases, with 14 bases between them. The CDR3 loop spans 13 amino acids. The CDR3 DNA follows: TGTGCCAGCAGTGGTCGGGGGATAGATGAAGCTTTCTTT. Protein: CASSGRGIDEAFF.

The chain recombines TRBV12-3 or TRBV12-4 with TRBJ2-7; maybe TRBD2 (7 bases). V was clipped by 3 bases and J by 4 bases, with 16 bases between them. The CDR3 has 15 amino acids. The CDR3 sequence is CASSFRGANVYEQYF. For the CDR3, the DNA is TGTGCCAGCAGTTTTCGGGGGGCGAACGTATACGAGCAGTACTTC.